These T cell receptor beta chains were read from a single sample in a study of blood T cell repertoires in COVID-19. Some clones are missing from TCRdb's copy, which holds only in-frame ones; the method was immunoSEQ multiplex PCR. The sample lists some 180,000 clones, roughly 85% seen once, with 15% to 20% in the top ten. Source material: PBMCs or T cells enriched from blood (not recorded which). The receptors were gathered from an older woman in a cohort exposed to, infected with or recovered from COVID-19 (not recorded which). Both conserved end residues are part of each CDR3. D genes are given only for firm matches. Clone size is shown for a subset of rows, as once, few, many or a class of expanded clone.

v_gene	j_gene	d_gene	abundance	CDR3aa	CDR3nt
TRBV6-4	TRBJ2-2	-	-	CASSDSFHTGELFF	TGTGCCAGCAGTGACTCCTTCCACACCGGGGAGCTGTTTTTT
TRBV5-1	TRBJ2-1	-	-	CASSDQAGAYNEQFF	TGCGCCAGCAGCGATCAAGCGGGCGCGTACAATGAGCAGTTCTTC
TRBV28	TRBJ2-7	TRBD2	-	CASNWGRAHEQYF	TGTGCCAGCAACTGGGGGAGGGCCCACGAGCAGTACTTC
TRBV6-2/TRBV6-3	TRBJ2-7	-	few	CASSYRSYEQYF	TGTGCCAGCAGTTATAGGAGCTACGAGCAGTACTTC
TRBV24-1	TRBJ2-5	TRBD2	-	CATSDPHGTSGETQYF	TGTGCCACCAGTGACCCCCACGGAACTAGCGGTGAGACCCAGTACTTC
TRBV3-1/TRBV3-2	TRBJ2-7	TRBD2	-	CASSQEGKGGLAGVLGYEQYF	TGTGCCAGCAGCCAAGAGGGTAAAGGCGGACTAGCGGGAGTTCTGGGCTACGAGCAGTACTTC
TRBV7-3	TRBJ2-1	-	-	CASSLNRIGTGSYNEQFF	TGTGCCAGCAGCTTAAATCGGATAGGTACGGGCTCCTACAATGAGCAGTTCTTC
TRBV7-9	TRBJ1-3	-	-	CASIQGAAAGVTIYF	TGTGCCAGCATCCAAGGGGCCGCAGCCGGAGTCACCATATATTTT
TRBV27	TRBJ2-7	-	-	CASSLGGSYEQYF	TGTGCCAGCAGTTTAGGGGGGTCCTACGAGCAGTACTTC
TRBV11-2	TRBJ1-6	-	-	CASSFYDPTSGSPLHF	TGTGCCAGCAGCTTTTACGACCCTACGTCGGGTTCACCCCTCCACTTT
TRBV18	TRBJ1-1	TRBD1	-	CASPPRDRVIMNTEAFF	TGTGCCAGCCCGCCCCGGGACAGGGTGATCATGAACACTGAAGCTTTCTTT
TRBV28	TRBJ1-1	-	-	CASSPLETEAFF	TGTGCCAGCAGTCCTCTCGAGACAGAAGCTTTCTTT
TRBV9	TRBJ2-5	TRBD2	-	CASSPASGRETQYF	TGTGCCAGCAGCCCGGCTAGCGGACGAGAGACCCAGTACTTC
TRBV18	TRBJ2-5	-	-	CASSPRGLQETQYF	TGTGCCAGCTCACCACGTGGCCTTCAAGAGACCCAGTACTTC
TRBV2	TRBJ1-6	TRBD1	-	CASSLDRGHSPLHF	TGTGCCAGCAGTCTCGACAGGGGGCATTCACCCCTCCACTTT
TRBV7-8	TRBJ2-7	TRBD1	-	CASSPRTGAYEQYF	TGTGCCAGCAGCCCCCGGACAGGGGCCTACGAGCAGTACTTC
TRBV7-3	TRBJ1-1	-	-	CASSRAANTEAFF	TGTGCCAGCAGCCGCGCGGCGAACACTGAAGCTTTCTTT
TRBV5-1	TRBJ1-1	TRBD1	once	CASSLRAGGNTEAFF	TGCGCCAGCAGCTTGCGAGCAGGGGGAAACACTGAAGCTTTCTTT
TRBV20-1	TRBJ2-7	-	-	CSASRNYEQYF	TGCAGTGCTAGCAGGAACTACGAGCAGTACTTC
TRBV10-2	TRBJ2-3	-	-	CASSLVDTQYF	TGCGCCAGCAGTCTTGTGGATACGCAGTATTTT
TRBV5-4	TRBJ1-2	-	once	CASSLAVNYGYTF	TGTGCCAGCAGCTTGGCGGTTAACTATGGCTACACCTTC
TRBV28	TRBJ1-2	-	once	CASLLPGTPNYGYTF	TGTGCCAGCCTATTACCCGGGACACCAAACTATGGCTACACCTTC